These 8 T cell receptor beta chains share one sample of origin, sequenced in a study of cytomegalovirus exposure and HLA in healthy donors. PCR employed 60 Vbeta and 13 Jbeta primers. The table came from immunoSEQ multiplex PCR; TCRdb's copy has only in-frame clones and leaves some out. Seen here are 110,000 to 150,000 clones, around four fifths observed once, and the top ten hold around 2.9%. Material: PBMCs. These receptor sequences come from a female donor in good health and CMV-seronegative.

As DNA, the CDR3 is TGTGCCAGCAAGACAGGGCCGGGGTATGGCTACACCTTC. Protein product: CASKTGPGYGYTF. J is TRBJ1-2 and V is TRBV19; TRBD1 agrees at 7 bases. Germline V gene lookup returns CDR1 LNHDA and CDR2 SQIVND (reference sequence). The V gene end was trimmed by 9 bases and the J gene end by 5 bases; junction bases not matched to a gene: 9. The CDR3 loop spans 13 amino acids.

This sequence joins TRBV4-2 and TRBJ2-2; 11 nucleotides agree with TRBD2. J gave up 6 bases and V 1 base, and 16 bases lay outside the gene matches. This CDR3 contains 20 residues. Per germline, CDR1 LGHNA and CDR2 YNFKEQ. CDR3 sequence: CASSQATSGTLSARAGELFF. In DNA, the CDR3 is TGTGCCAGCAGCCAAGCGACTAGCGGGACATTGTCAGCGAGGGCCGGGGAGCTGTTTTTT.

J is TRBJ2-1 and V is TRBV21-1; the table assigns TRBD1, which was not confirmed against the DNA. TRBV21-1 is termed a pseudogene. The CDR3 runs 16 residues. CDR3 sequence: CASSKGRGHAYNEQFF. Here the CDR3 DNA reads TGTGCCAGCAGCAAAGGGAGGGGGCACGCCTACAATGAGCAGTTCTTC.

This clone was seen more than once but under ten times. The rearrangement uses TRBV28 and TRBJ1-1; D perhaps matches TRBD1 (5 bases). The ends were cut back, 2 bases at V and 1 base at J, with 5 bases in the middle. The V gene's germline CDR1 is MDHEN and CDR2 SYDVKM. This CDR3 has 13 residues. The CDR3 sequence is CASSLQGNTEAFF. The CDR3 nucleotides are TGTGCCAGCAGTTTACAGGGGAACACTGAAGCTTTCTTT. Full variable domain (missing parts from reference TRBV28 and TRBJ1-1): DVKVTQSSRYLVKRTGEKVFLECVQDMDHENMFWYRQDPGLGLRLIYFSYDVKMKEKGDIPEGYSVSREKKERFSLILESASTNQTSMYLCASSLQGNTEAFFGQGTRLTVV.

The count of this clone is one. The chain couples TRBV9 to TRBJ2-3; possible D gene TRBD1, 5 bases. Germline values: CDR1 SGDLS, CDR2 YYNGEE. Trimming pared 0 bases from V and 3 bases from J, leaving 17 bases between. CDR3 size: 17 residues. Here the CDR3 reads CASSVDPQGLVTDTQYF. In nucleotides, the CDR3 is TGTGCCAGCAGCGTAGACCCCCAGGGCTTGGTGACAGATACGCAGTATTTT.

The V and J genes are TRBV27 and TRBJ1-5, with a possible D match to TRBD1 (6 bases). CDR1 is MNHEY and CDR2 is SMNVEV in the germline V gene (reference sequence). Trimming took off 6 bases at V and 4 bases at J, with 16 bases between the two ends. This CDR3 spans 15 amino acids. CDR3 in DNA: TGTGCCAGCAGAGCCCTACAGGGACGGAATCAGCCCCAGCATTTT. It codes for CASRALQGRNQPQHF.

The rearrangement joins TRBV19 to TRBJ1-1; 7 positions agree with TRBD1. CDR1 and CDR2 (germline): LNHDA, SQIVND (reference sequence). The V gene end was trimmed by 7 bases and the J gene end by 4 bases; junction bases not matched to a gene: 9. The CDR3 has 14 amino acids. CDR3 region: CASIAYRGLTEAFF. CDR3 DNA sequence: TGTGCCAGTATTGCCTACAGGGGACTCACTGAAGCTTTCTTT.

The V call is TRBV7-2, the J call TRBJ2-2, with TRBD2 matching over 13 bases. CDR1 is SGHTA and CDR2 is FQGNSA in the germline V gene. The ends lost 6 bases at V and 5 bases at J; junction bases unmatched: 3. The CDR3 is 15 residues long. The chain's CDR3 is CASRLAGGRTGELFF. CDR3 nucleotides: TGTGCCAGCAGACTAGCGGGGGGGCGGACCGGGGAGCTGTTTTTT.